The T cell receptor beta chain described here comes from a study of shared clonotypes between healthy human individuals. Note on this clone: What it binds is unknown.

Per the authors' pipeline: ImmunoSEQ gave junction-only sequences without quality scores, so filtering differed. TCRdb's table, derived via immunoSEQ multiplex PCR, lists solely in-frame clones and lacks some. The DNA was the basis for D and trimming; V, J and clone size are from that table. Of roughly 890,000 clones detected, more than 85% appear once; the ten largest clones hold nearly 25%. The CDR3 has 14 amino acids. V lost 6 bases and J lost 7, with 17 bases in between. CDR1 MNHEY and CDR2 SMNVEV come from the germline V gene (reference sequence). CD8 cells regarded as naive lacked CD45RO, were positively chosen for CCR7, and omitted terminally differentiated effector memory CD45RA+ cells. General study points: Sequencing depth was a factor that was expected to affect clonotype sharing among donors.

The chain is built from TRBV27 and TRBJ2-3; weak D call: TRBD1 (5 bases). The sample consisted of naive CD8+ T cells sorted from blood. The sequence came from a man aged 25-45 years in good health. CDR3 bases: TGTGCCAGCAGGACAGCTCACTACGAGAATACGCAGTATTTT. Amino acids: CASRTAHYENTQYF.